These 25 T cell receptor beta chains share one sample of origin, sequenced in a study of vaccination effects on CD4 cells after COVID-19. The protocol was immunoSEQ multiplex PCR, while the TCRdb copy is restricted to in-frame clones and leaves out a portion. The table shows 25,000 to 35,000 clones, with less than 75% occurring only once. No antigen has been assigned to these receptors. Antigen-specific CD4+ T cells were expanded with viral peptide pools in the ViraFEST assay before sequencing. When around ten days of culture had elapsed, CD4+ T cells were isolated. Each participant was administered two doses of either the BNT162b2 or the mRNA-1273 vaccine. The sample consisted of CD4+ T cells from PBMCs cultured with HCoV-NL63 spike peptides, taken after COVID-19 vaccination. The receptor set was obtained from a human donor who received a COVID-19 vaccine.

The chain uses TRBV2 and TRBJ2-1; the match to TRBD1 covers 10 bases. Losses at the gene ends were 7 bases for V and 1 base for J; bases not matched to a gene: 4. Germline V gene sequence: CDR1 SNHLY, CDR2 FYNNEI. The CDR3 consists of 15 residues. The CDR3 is CASNRDRGSYNEQFF. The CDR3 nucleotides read TGTGCCAGCAACAGGGACAGGGGTTCCTACAATGAGCAGTTCTTC.

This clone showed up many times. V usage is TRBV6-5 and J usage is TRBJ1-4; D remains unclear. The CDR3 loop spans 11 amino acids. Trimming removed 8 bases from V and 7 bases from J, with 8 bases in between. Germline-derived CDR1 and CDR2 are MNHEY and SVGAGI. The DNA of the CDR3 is TGTGCCAGCCGGCAGTTTGAAAAACTGTTTTTT. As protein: CASRQFEKLFF.

The CDR3 DNA sequence: TGTGCCAGCAGCTTAGAGGACAGTCGTTTTTTCTTC. This codes for CASSLEDSRFFF. V gene TRBV7-9 combines with J gene TRBJ2-1; weak D call: TRBD1 (6 bases). The CDR3 is 12 residues long. CDR1 is SEHNR and CDR2 is FQNEAQ in the germline V gene (reference sequence). V shed 1 base and J shed 16 bases, with 14 bases lying between them.

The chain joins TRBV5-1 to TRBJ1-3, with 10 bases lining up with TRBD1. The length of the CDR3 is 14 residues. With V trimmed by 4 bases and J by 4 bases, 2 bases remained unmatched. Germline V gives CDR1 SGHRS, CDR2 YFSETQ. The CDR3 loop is CASSVTGGGNTIYF. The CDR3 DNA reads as TGCGCCAGCAGCGTGACAGGGGGCGGAAACACCATATATTTT.

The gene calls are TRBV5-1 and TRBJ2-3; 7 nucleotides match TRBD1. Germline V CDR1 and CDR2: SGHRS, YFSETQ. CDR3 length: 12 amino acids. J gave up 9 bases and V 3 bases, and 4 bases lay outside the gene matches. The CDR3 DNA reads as TGCGCCAGCAGCTCAACAGGGGACACGCAGTATTTT. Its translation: CASSSTGDTQYF.

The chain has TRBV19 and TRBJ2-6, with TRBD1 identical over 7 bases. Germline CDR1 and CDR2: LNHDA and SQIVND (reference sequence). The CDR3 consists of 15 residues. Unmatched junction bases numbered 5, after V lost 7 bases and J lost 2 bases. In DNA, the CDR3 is TGTGCCAGTACACAGGGGTTGGCTGGGGCCAACGTCCTGACTTTC. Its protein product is CASTQGLAGANVLTF.

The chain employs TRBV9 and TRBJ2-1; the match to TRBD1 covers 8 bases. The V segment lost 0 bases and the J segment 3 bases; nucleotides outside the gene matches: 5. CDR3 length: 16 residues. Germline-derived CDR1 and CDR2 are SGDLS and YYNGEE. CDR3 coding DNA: TGTGCCAGCAGCGTAGCACCCGGACAGGGCTACAATGAGCAGTTCTTC. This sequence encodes CASSVAPGQGYNEQFF.

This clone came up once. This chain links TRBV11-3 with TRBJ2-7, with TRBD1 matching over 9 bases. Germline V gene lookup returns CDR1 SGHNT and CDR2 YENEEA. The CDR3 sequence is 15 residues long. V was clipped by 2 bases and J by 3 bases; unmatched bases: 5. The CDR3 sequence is CASSLRGTGNYEQYF. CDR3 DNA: TGTGCCAGCAGCTTACGCGGGACAGGGAACTACGAGCAGTACTTC.

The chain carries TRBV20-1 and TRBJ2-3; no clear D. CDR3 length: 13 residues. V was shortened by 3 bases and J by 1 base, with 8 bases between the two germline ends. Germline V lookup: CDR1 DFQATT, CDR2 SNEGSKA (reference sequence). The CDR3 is CSASVSGTDTQYF. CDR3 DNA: TGCAGTGCTAGTGTCAGCGGCACAGATACGCAGTATTTT.

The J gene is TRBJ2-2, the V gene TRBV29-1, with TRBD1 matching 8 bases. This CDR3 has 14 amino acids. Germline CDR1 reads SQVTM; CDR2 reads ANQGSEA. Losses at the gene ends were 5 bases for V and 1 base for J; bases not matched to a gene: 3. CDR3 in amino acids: CSVSGTGNTGELFF. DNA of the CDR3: TGCAGCGTTTCCGGGACAGGGAACACCGGGGAGCTGTTTTTT.

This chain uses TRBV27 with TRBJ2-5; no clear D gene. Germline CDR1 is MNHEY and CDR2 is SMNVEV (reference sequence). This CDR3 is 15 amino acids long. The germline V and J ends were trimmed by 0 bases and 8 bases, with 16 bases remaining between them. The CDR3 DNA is TGTGCCAGCAGTTTATCGTCGGACGAAGGACGAACCCAGTACTTC. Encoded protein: CASSLSSDEGRTQYF.

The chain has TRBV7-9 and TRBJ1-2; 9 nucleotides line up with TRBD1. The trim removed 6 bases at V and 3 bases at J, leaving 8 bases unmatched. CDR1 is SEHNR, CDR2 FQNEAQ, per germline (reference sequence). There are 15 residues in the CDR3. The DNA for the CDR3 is TGTGCCAGCAGATCATCTCGGGACAGGGACTATGGCTACACCTTC. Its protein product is CASRSSRDRDYGYTF. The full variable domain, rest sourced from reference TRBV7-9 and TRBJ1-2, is DTGVSQNPRHKITKRGQNVTFRCDPISEHNRLYWYRQTLGQGPEFLTYFQNEAQLEKSRLLSDRFSAERPKGSFSTLEIQRTEQGDSAMYLCASRSSRDRDYGYTFGSGTRLTVV.

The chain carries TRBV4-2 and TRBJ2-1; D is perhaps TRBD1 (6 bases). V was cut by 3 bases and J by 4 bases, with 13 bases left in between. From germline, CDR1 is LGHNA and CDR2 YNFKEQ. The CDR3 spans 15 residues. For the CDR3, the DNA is TGTGCCAGCAGCCAGCCGGGACACTCATACAATGAGCAGTTCTTC. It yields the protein CASSQPGHSYNEQFF.

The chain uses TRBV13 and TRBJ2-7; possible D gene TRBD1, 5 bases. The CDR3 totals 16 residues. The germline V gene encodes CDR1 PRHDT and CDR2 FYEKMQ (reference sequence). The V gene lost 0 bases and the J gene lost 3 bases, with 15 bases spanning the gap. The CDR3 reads CASSLGFLTDFYEQYF. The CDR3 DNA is TGTGCCAGCAGCTTAGGCTTCCTGACAGATTTCTACGAGCAGTACTTC.

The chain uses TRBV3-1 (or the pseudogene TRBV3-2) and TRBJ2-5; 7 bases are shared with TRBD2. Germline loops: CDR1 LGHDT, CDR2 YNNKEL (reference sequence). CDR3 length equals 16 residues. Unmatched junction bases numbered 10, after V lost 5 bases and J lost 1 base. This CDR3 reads CASSKSGTTTQETQYF. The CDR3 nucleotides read TGTGCCAGCAGCAAATCCGGGACTACGACCCAAGAGACCCAGTACTTC.

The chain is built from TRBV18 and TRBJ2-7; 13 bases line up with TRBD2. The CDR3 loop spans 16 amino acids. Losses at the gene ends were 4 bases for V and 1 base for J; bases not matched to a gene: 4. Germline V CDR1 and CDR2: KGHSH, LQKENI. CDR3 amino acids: CASSRLTSGGSYEQYF. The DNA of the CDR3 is TGTGCCAGCTCACGGTTGACTAGCGGGGGGTCCTACGAGCAGTACTTC.

Here the CDR3 DNA reads TGCGCCAGCAGCCAAGAGTCGGGGTCTGGGGCCAACGTCCTGACTTTC. This gives the protein CASSQESGSGANVLTF. J is TRBJ2-6 and V is TRBV4-1; TRBD2 might be the D (5 bases). The germline gives CDR1 MGHRA, CDR2 YSYEKL. The ends were cut back, 0 bases at V and 1 base at J, with 7 bases in the middle. The length of the CDR3 is 16 residues.

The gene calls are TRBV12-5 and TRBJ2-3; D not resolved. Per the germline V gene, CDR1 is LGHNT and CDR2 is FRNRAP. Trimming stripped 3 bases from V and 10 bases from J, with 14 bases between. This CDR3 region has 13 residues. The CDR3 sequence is CASGLTDGLAQYF. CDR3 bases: TGTGCTAGTGGTTTAACGGACGGATTGGCGCAGTATTTT.

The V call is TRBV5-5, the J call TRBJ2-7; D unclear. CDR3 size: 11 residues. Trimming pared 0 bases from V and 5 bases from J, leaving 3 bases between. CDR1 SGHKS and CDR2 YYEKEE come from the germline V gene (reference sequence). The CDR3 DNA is TGTGCCAGCAGCTTGGTAGACGAGCAGTACTTC. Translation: CASSLVDEQYF. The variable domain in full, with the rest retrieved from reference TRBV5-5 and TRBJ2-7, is DAGVTQSPTHLIKTRGQQVTLRCSPISGHKSVSWYQQVLGQGPQFIFQYYEKEERGRGNFPDRFSARQFPNYSSELNVNALLLGDSALYLCASSLVDEQYFGPGTRLTVT.

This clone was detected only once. CDR3 DNA sequence: TGCGCCAGCAGCTTGTTGGGGGGGCAAACTGAAGCTTTCTTT. Residues: CASSLLGGQTEAFF. The V and J genes are TRBV5-1 and TRBJ1-1, with D possibly being TRBD1 (6 bases). The germline CDR1 and CDR2 sequences are SGHRS and YFSETQ. V shed 1 base and J shed 5 bases, with 12 bases lying between them. The CDR3 sequence is 14 residues long.

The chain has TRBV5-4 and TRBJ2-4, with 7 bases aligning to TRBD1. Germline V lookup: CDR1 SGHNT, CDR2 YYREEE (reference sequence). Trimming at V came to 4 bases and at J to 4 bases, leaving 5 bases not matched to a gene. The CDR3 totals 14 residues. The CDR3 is CASSLPGQKNIQYF. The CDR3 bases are TGTGCCAGCAGCCTACCGGGACAGAAAAACATTCAGTACTTC.

The CDR3 DNA reads TGCGCCAGCAGCTTAGAGGGCTGGGGGAATGAAAAACTGTTTTTT. Translating it yields CASSLEGWGNEKLFF. The rearrangement joins TRBV5-1 to TRBJ1-4, with D tentatively TRBD1 (5 bases). Trimming removed 2 bases at V and 5 bases at J, with 13 bases between. Germline V gives CDR1 SGHRS, CDR2 YFSETQ. CDR3 size: 15 residues.

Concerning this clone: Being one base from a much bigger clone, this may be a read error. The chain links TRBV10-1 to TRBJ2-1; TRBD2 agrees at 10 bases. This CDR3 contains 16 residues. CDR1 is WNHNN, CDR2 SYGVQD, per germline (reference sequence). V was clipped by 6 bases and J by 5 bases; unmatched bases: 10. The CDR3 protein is CASRNTRTSGNNEQFF. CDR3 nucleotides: TGCGCCAGCAGAAACACCCGGACTAGCGGTAACAATGAGCAGTTCTTC.

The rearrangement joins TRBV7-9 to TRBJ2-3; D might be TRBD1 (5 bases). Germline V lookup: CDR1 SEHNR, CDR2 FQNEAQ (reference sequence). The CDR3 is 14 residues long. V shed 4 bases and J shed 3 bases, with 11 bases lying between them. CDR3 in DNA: TGTGCCAGCAGCTCCAGGGCCTTTACAGATACGCAGTATTTT. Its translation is CASSSRAFTDTQYF.

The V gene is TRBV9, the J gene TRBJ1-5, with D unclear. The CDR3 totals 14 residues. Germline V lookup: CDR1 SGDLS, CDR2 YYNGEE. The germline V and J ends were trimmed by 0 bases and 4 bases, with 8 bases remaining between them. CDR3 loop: CASSVEEGNQPQHF. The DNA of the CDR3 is TGTGCCAGCAGCGTAGAGGAAGGGAATCAGCCCCAGCATTTT. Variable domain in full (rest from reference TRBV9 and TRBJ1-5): DSGVTQTPKHLITATGQRVTLRCSPRSGDLSVYWYQQSLDQGLQFLIQYYNGEERAKGNILERFSAQQFPDLHSELNLSSLELGDSALYFCASSVEEGNQPQHFGDGTRLSIL.